The 20 T cell receptor beta chains below were found in one sample sequenced in a study of blood T cell repertoires in COVID-19. Method: immunoSEQ multiplex PCR; TCRdb's copy keeps in-frame clones and lacks some. The sample carries some 260,000 clones, 86% recorded once. The specimen was PBMCs or T cells enriched from blood (not recorded which). Receptors originate from a man in his forties who had recovered from COVID-19.

A word on this clone: At the DNA level, this CDR3 is encoded by other sequences in the same sample as well. This chain joins TRBV20-1 and TRBJ1-1, with D unresolved. Germline CDR1 DFQATT, CDR2 SNEGSKA (reference sequence). The CDR3 sequence is 11 residues long. Trimming removed 3 bases from V and 6 bases from J, with 8 bases in between. DNA for the CDR3: TGCAGTGCTAGCCAGGTCTCTGAAGCTTTCTTT. This sequence encodes CSASQVSEAFF.

There are a few counts of this clone. The chain employs TRBV28 and TRBJ2-1, with TRBD2 identical over 11 bases. This CDR3 is 15 amino acids long. Germline CDR1 and CDR2: MDHEN and SYDVKM. Trimming took 8 bases from V and 5 from J; bases not matched to a gene: 8. Written as DNA, the CDR3 is TGTGCCAGCCTATCACTAGCGGGGGCGGACAATGAGCAGTTCTTC. It specifies CASLSLAGADNEQFF.

The chain carries TRBV7-2 and TRBJ2-7; possibly TRBD1 for D (6 bases). Trimming shortened V by 1 base and J by 3 bases, and 13 bases separated the two germline ends. The CDR3 has 15 residues. The germline V gene has CDR1 SGHTA and CDR2 FQGNSA. The CDR3 nucleotides read TGTGCCAGCAGCTTAGTTGGGGGCACCAGCTACGAGCAGTACTTC. Translated, it gives CASSLVGGTSYEQYF.

This chain connects TRBV6-5 to TRBJ1-5, with D perhaps matching TRBD1 (5 bases). There are 15 residues in the CDR3. Germline CDR1 is MNHEY and CDR2 is SVGAGI. Trimming left V 0 bases short and J 4 bases short, with 10 bases between. CDR3 in DNA: TGTGCCAGCAGTTACTCGCAGGGAAGTAATCAGCCCCAGCATTTT. Translation: CASSYSQGSNQPQHF.

The rearrangement joins TRBV7-6 to TRBJ2-5, with 7 bases matching TRBD2. The CDR3 loop spans 13 amino acids. Germline V CDR1 and CDR2: SGHVS, FNYEAQ. V shed 6 bases, J shed 5 bases, and the junction held 6 bases outside the gene matches. This CDR3 reads CASRPGGGETQYF. The CDR3 coding sequence is TGTGCCAGCAGGCCCGGGGGAGGGGAGACCCAGTACTTC.

This rearrangement joins TRBV7-6 to TRBJ1-2, with TRBD1 matching over 7 bases. This CDR3 is built from 14 residues. With V trimmed by 5 bases and J by 7 bases, 10 bases remained unmatched. CDR1 and CDR2 from the germline V gene are SGHVS and FNYEAQ. This chain's CDR3 is CASSPNTGEFGYTF. The CDR3 DNA sequence: TGTGCCAGCAGCCCGAACACAGGGGAGTTTGGCTACACCTTC. The variable domain in full, completed from reference TRBV7-6 and TRBJ1-2, reads GAGVSQSPRYKVTKRGQDVALRCDPISGHVSLYWYRQALGQGPEFLTYFNYEAQQDKSGLPNDRFSAERPEGSISTLTIQRTEQRDSAMYRCASSPNTGEFGYTFGSGTRLTVV.

This clone has only one observation. The chain combines TRBV18 with TRBJ2-1; TRBD2 agrees at 7 bases. J was trimmed by 0 bases and V by 5 bases; bases with no gene match: 10. The CDR3 spans 17 residues. Germline-derived CDR1 and CDR2 are KGHSH and LQKENI. The CDR3, as DNA: TGTGCCAGCTCAGTGAGCGGGACCGCGAGCTCCTACAATGAGCAGTTCTTC. Translating gives CASSVSGTASSYNEQFF.

The CDR3: CASSRGGTGIEKLFF. The CDR3 DNA follows: TGTGCCAGCAGCCGTGGTGGGACAGGGATTGAAAAACTGTTTTTT. The gene calls are TRBV28 and TRBJ1-4; TRBD1 aligns across 9 bases. This CDR3 spans 15 amino acids. In germline, CDR1 is MDHEN, CDR2 SYDVKM. The V segment lost 6 bases and the J segment 7 bases; nucleotides outside the gene matches: 9. Full variable domain (outside the CDR3, taken from reference TRBV28 and TRBJ1-4): DVKVTQSSRYLVKRTGEKVFLECVQDMDHENMFWYRQDPGLGLRLIYFSYDVKMKEKGDIPEGYSVSREKKERFSLILESASTNQTSMYLCASSRGGTGIEKLFFGSGTQLSVL.

The genes are TRBV6-5 and TRBJ2-5; the D gene is possibly TRBD1 (5 bases). Germline CDR1 MNHEY, CDR2 SVGAGI. The CDR3 loop spans 13 amino acids. The V end lost 7 bases, the J end lost 5 bases, and 14 bases lay between the germline ends. The CDR3 sequence: CASTLGVGETQYF. CDR3 DNA: TGTGCCAGCACCTTAGGGGTAGGGGAGACCCAGTACTTC.

This chain connects TRBV18 to TRBJ1-1; D ambiguous. This CDR3 has 14 amino acids. Between the trimmed V and J ends, which lost 2 bases and 8 bases, there was a span of 15 bases. Germline CDR1 reads KGHSH; CDR2 reads LQKENI. CDR3 nucleotides: TGTGCCAGCTCACCAGGGAGAGAGAAGTCGGAAGCTTTCTTT. This sequence encodes CASSPGREKSEAFF.

The count of this clone is one. This chain joins TRBV18 and TRBJ1-1; D unclear. The CDR3 is 14 residues long. Germline CDR1 KGHSH, CDR2 LQKENI. Trimming shortened V by 8 bases and J by 0 bases, and 13 bases separated the two germline ends. CDR3: CASTQMEMNTEAFF. In DNA, the CDR3 is TGTGCCAGCACACAAATGGAGATGAACACTGAAGCTTTCTTT.

The chain links TRBV5-1 to TRBJ2-7; 7 nucleotides agree with TRBD2. The length of the CDR3 is 19 residues. CDR1 SGHRS and CDR2 YFSETQ come from the germline V gene. V lost 4 bases to trimming and J lost 1 base; unmatched junction nucleotides: 20. This CDR3 reads CASSHRLGGGSMGSYEQYF. CDR3 DNA: TGCGCCAGCAGCCACCGGCTGGGCGGGGGTTCGATGGGGTCCTACGAGCAGTACTTC.

This clone was detected only once. The chain employs TRBV3-1 (or the pseudogene TRBV3-2) and TRBJ1-2, with D maybe TRBD1 (6 bases). CDR1 and CDR2 from the germline V gene are LGHDT and YNNKEL (reference sequence). V was pared by 0 bases and J by 6 bases, with 14 bases between. This CDR3 comprises 15 residues. CDR3 in amino acids: CASSQERRGADGYTF. As DNA, the CDR3 is TGTGCCAGCAGCCAAGAAAGACGGGGGGCAGATGGCTACACCTTC.

The chain combines TRBV12-3 or TRBV12-4 with TRBJ1-1; TRBD1 might be the D (6 bases). The V and J ends lost 6 bases and 9 bases respectively, with 17 bases between them. The CDR3 is made up of 13 amino acids. The CDR3 nucleotides read TGTGCCAGCAGCCTAGAGACGGGGGGGCAAGCTTTCTTT. It yields the protein CASSLETGGQAFF.

The chain links TRBV5-4 to TRBJ2-1, with D tentatively TRBD2 (5 bases). The CDR3 loop spans 15 amino acids. The ends were cut back, 2 bases at V and 0 bases at J, with 9 bases in the middle. Germline V CDR1 and CDR2: SGHNT, YYREEE (reference sequence). CDR3 region: CASSFAGRSYNEQFF. DNA of the CDR3: TGTGCCAGCAGCTTCGCGGGCCGCTCCTACAATGAGCAGTTCTTC. The entire variable domain, with the rest obtained from reference TRBV5-4 and TRBJ2-1, is as follows: ETGVTQSPTHLIKTRGQQVTLRCSSQSGHNTVSWYQQALGQGPQFIFQYYREEENGRGNFPPRFSGLQFPNYSSELNVNALELDDSALYLCASSFAGRSYNEQFFGPGTRLTVL.

This clone was observed many times. V is TRBV7-8 and J is TRBJ1-2, with D perhaps matching TRBD1 (6 bases). Germline CDR1 and CDR2: SGHVS and FQNEAQ. This CDR3 is built from 15 residues. Trimming removed 1 base at V and 2 bases at J, with 11 bases between. The CDR3 DNA reads TGTGCCAGCAGCTTAGGGCCAGGGGCAAACTATGGCTACACCTTC. Translated, it gives CASSLGPGANYGYTF. The full variable domain, in which reference TRBV7-8 and TRBJ1-2 provide the parts outside the CDR3, is GAGVSQSPRYKVAKRGQDVALRCDPISGHVSLFWYQQALGQGPEFLTYFQNEAQLDKSGLPSDRFFAERPEGSVSTLKIQRTQQEDSAVYLCASSLGPGANYGYTFGSGTRLTVV.

To note about this clone: The same CDR3 can be traced to other DNA sequences in this sample. This rearrangement joins TRBV7-2 to TRBJ2-3; D unresolved. Trimming took off 1 base at V and 4 bases at J, with 9 bases between the two ends. CDR3 size: 14 residues. CDR1 is SGHTA and CDR2 is FQGNSA in the germline V gene. The CDR3 reads CASSLVPEADTQYF. The CDR3 nucleotides are TGTGCCAGCAGCTTAGTGCCAGAGGCAGATACGCAGTATTTT.

The genes are TRBV6-5 and TRBJ1-2; 7 bases agree with TRBD1. Germline values: CDR1 MNHEY, CDR2 SVGAGI. The J segment lost 4 bases and the V segment lost 7 bases, leaving 6 bases of the junction unmatched. The CDR3 runs to 13 residues. The CDR3 loop reads CASTLGTAYGYTF. The CDR3 nucleotides read TGTGCCAGCACCTTGGGGACAGCCTATGGCTACACCTTC.

V is TRBV18 and J is TRBJ1-5; D possibly corresponds to TRBD1 (6 bases). Germline CDR1 and CDR2: KGHSH and LQKENI. The CDR3 totals 15 residues. The germline V and J ends were trimmed by 8 bases and 2 bases, with 16 bases remaining between them. The DNA for the CDR3 is TGTGCCAGCCGTGAACAAAAGGGGGGCAATCAGCCCCAGCATTTT. Residues: CASREQKGGNQPQHF.

The rearrangement joins TRBV9 to TRBJ2-1; TRBD1 aligns across 7 bases. The CDR3 extends over 17 amino acids. V dropped 1 base and J dropped 10; count of bases not matched to a gene: 17. The germline gives CDR1 SGDLS, CDR2 YYNGEE. In nucleotides, the CDR3 is TGTGCCAGCAGCGTACCCCAAGGGACGAAAGGGGGCGGGGAGCAGTTCTTC. Encoded protein: CASSVPQGTKGGGEQFF.